The 28 T cell receptor beta chains below all came from one sample that was sequenced in a study of blood T cells in healthy people across ages. Primers used in a second PCR of roughly 6 to 11 cycles were a sample-barcoded 5' primer and a J-beta primer mix. TCRdb fed the 5' RACE reads into MiXCR, producing one record per CDR3 protein. The profile covers 580,000 or so distinct CDR3 sequences, with roughly 48% appearing a single time and approximately 25% taken by the ten largest. The sample comprised blood. The receptors were sampled from an elderly man in good health.

The J gene is TRBJ1-2, the V gene TRBV6-5, with D perhaps matching TRBD1 (6 bases). Germline lookup yields CDR1 MNHEY and CDR2 SVGAGI. Trimming shortened V by 5 bases and J by 5 bases, and 15 bases separated the two germline ends. The CDR3 has 14 amino acids. CDR3 protein: CASSNGGQPYGYTF. DNA of the CDR3: TGTGCCAGCAGTAACGGAGGACAGCCTTATGGCTACACCTTC.

The chain couples TRBV29-1 to TRBJ1-1; possible D gene TRBD1, 5 bases. Germline lookup yields CDR1 SQVTM and CDR2 ANQGSEA. Trimming cost V 4 bases and J 4 bases, with 19 bases left between them. The CDR3 runs to 15 residues. Here the CDR3 reads CSVVGGTPMGTEAFF. The CDR3 region has the DNA TGCAGCGTTGTCGGCGGGACGCCAATGGGCACTGAAGCTTTCTTT.

This sequence joins TRBV20-1 and TRBJ2-1; D uncertain. The ends were cut back, 0 bases at V and 4 bases at J, with 7 bases in the middle. Looked up from germline, CDR1 is DFQATT and CDR2 is SNEGSKA (reference sequence). This CDR3 contains 13 residues. The CDR3 sequence is CSARDSRYNEQFF. The CDR3 region has the DNA TGCAGTGCTAGAGACAGTAGGTACAATGAGCAGTTCTTC.

This clonotype was seen more than once but under ten times. The chain combines TRBV29-1 with TRBJ1-4; D is unclear. The V gene's germline CDR1 is SQVTM and CDR2 ANQGSEA. V shed 8 bases and J shed 4 bases, with 14 bases lying between them. This CDR3 is 13 amino acids long. The CDR3 DNA sequence: TGCAGCATGAACTTTTTACTTAATGAAAAACTGTTTTTT. Translation gives CSMNFLLNEKLFF. The full variable domain, with the rest looked up from reference TRBV29-1 and TRBJ1-4, is SAVISQKPSRDICQRGTSLTIQCQVDSQVTMMFWYRQQPGQSLTLIATANQGSEATYESGFVIDKFPISRPNLTFSTLTVSNMSPEDSSIYLCSMNFLLNEKLFFGSGTQLSVL.

This sequence joins TRBV5-1 and TRBJ2-1; D is undetermined. The CDR3 is made up of 11 amino acids. The V and J ends lost 6 bases and 5 bases respectively, with 6 bases between them. Germline V gene sequence: CDR1 SGHRS, CDR2 YFSETQ. As DNA, the CDR3 is TGCGCCAGCACGTCCCACAATGAGCAGTTCTTC. This gives the protein CASTSHNEQFF.

The gene calls are TRBV4-2 and TRBJ2-7, with D tentatively TRBD1 (6 bases). Germline CDR1 LGHNA, CDR2 YNFKEQ. Between the trimmed V and J ends, which lost 0 bases and 2 bases, there was a span of 14 bases. The CDR3 has 16 residues. The CDR3 is CASSQDWGTPPYEQYF. CDR3 DNA sequence: TGTGCCAGCAGCCAAGATTGGGGGACACCGCCCTACGAGCAGTACTTC.

This clonotype was counted between two and nine times. J is TRBJ2-5 and V is TRBV7-2, with 8 positions matching TRBD2. Germline CDR1 is SGHTA and CDR2 is FQGNSA. The CDR3 sequence is 16 residues long. V was pared by 0 bases and J by 2 bases, with 5 bases of the junction left unmatched. CDR3 amino acids: CASSLALVAGQETQYF. The DNA of the CDR3 is TGTGCCAGCAGCTTAGCGTTGGTAGCGGGGCAAGAGACCCAGTACTTC.

This chain uses TRBV6-1 with TRBJ2-1; perhaps TRBD1 as D (6 bases). V was shortened by 3 bases and J by 7 bases, with 10 bases between the two germline ends. This CDR3 region has 13 residues. Per the germline V gene, CDR1 is MNHNS and CDR2 is SASEGT. CDR3 nucleotide sequence: TGTGCCAGCAGTGACACAGGGTGGAATGAGCAGTTCTTC. This codes for CASSDTGWNEQFF.

J is TRBJ2-5 and V is TRBV11-2, with TRBD1 matching over 10 bases. With V trimmed by 4 bases and J by 3 bases, 8 bases remained unmatched. This CDR3 comprises 16 residues. Looked up from germline, CDR1 is SGHAT and CDR2 is FQNNGV. The CDR3 DNA sequence: TGTGCCAGCAGCTCGCCTCCGGGACAGGGGAAAGAGACCCAGTACTTC. This translates into CASSSPPGQGKETQYF.

This clonotype has more than one count but fewer than ten. This chain uses TRBV20-1 with TRBJ2-1; unclear D gene. This CDR3 comprises 14 residues. V lost 2 bases to trimming and J lost 6 bases, with 14 bases between them. CDR1 and CDR2 (germline): DFQATT, SNEGSKA (reference sequence). This chain's CDR3 is CSARPPPLGNEQFF. For the CDR3, the DNA is TGCAGTGCTAGACCCCCTCCCTTGGGCAATGAGCAGTTCTTC.

With respect to this clonotype: This may stem from a read error, because a much larger clone lies one nucleotide away. CDR3 amino acids: CTSSQGLAGETQYF. In DNA, the CDR3 is TGTACCAGCAGCCAAGGACTAGCGGGAGAGACCCAGTACTTC. This chain connects TRBV6-2 or TRBV6-3 to TRBJ2-5, with TRBD2 matching 11 bases. This CDR3 contains 14 residues. The germline V gene encodes CDR1 MNHEY and CDR2 SVGEGT.

The chain combines TRBV27 with TRBJ2-7; no clear D gene. Germline CDR1 is MNHEY and CDR2 is SMNVEV (reference sequence). The CDR3 covers 16 residues. Trimming left V 9 bases short and J 1 base short, with 22 bases between. The CDR3 DNA is TGTGCCAGTAGGGTTTATGGGGAAATGACATCCTACGAGCAGTACTTC. This encodes CASRVYGEMTSYEQYF.

J is TRBJ1-5 and V is TRBV7-9; D is unclear. CDR3 size: 13 residues. V was cut by 8 bases and J by 4 bases, with 12 bases left in between. The germline V gene encodes CDR1 SEHNR and CDR2 FQNEAQ (reference sequence). The CDR3 protein is CASAPDSNQPQHF. In DNA form, the CDR3 reads TGTGCCAGCGCGCCGGATTCAAATCAGCCCCAGCATTTT. Variable domain in full (rest from reference TRBV7-9 and TRBJ1-5): DTGVSQNPRHKITKRGQNVTFRCDPISEHNRLYWYRQTLGQGPEFLTYFQNEAQLEKSRLLSDRFSAERPKGSFSTLEIQRTEQGDSAMYLCASAPDSNQPQHFGDGTRLSIL.

V and J are TRBV20-1 and TRBJ1-2; D gene ambiguous. This CDR3 is built from 14 residues. The V end was cut by 1 base, the J end by 4 bases, with 13 bases between. Germline V gene data show CDR1 as DFQATT and CDR2 as SNEGSKA (reference sequence). CDR3 nucleotide sequence: TGCAGTGCTAGAGTTCGGCCGACGGCCTATGGCTACACCTTC. It codes for CSARVRPTAYGYTF.

At least ten counts were recorded for this clonotype. The V and J genes are TRBV20-1 and TRBJ1-2; tentative D call: TRBD1 (5 bases). V was trimmed by 1 base and J by 4 bases, leaving 13 bases between them. This CDR3 is 14 amino acids long. Germline V gene lookup returns CDR1 DFQATT and CDR2 SNEGSKA (reference sequence). The DNA for the CDR3 is TGCAGTGCTAGAGTGCGGGGGGGACCCTATGGCTACACCTTC. It yields the protein CSARVRGGPYGYTF.

This clonotype was picked up many times. The V gene is TRBV6-5, the J gene TRBJ2-5; D is perhaps TRBD1 or TRBD2 (5 bases each). Trimming left V 0 bases short and J 1 base short, with 12 bases between. CDR1 and CDR2 from the germline V gene are MNHEY and SVGAGI. This CDR3 spans 16 amino acids. CDR3 sequence (DNA): TGTGCCAGCAGTTACTCGGGACGCGTCCCCCAAGAGACCCAGTACTTC. Amino acids: CASSYSGRVPQETQYF.

V gene TRBV30 combines with J gene TRBJ2-7, with a tentative D call TRBD1 (6 bases). The germline V gene encodes CDR1 GTSNPN and CDR2 SVGIG (reference sequence). The CDR3 extends over 13 amino acids. Trimming pared 5 bases from V and 2 bases from J, leaving 13 bases between. The DNA for the CDR3 is TGTGCCTGGGGCGGGTCAGGGGCCTACGAGCAGTACTTC. It specifies CAWGGSGAYEQYF. The full variable domain, rest sourced from reference TRBV30 and TRBJ2-7, is SQTIHQWPATLVQPVGSPLSLECTVEGTSNPNLYWYRQAAGRGLQLLFYSVGIGQISSEVPQNLSASRPQDRQFILSSKKLLLSDSGFYLCAWGGSGAYEQYFGPGTRLTVT.

The CDR3 nucleotides are TGTGCCAGCAGTTTTCAGGGGGAAGGTAGCGAGCAGTTCTTC. Translating gives CASSFQGEGSEQFF. The genes are TRBV12-3 or TRBV12-4 and TRBJ2-1, with TRBD1 matching 7 bases. The V segment lost 3 bases and the J segment 10 bases; nucleotides outside the gene matches: 9. The CDR3 extends over 14 amino acids.

This clonotype was counted a few times. The rearrangement links TRBV2 to TRBJ1-6; maybe TRBD1 (5 bases). V gave up 1 base and J gave up 5 bases, with 6 bases separating them. CDR1 is SNHLY and CDR2 is FYNNEI in the germline V gene. The CDR3 sequence is 14 residues long. CDR3 DNA sequence: TGTGCCAGCAGTGAAGGGGGGGATAATTCACCCCTCCACTTT. Translation: CASSEGGDNSPLHF.

The gene calls are TRBV24-1 and TRBJ1-2; 10 positions match TRBD1. Trimming took 5 bases from V and 3 from J; bases not matched to a gene: 5. Germline CDR1 and CDR2: KGHDR and SFDVKD. The CDR3 is made up of 15 amino acids. The CDR3 DNA is TGTGCCACCAGTGGGGGACAGGGGCCTGACTATGGCTACACCTTC. It codes for CATSGGQGPDYGYTF.

The rearrangement joins TRBV7-2 to TRBJ2-3, with D perhaps matching TRBD2 (5 bases). The length of the CDR3 is 15 residues. Germline CDR1 is SGHTA and CDR2 is FQGNSA. V lost 3 bases to trimming and J lost 2 bases, with 12 bases between them. The CDR3 here is CASSFTGINTDTQYF. The CDR3 coding sequence is TGTGCCAGCAGCTTTACCGGGATTAACACAGATACGCAGTATTTT. Based on the CDR3 plus reference TRBV7-2 and TRBJ2-3, the full variable domain is GAGVSQSPSNKVTEKGKDVELRCDPISGHTALYWYRQSLGQGLEFLIYFQGNSAPDKSGLPSDRFSAERTGGSVSTLTIQRTQQEDSAVYLCASSFTGINTDTQYFGPGTRLTVL.

This chain joins TRBV4-3 and TRBJ2-7; the match to TRBD1 covers 10 bases. From germline, CDR1 is LGHNA and CDR2 YSLEER. J was trimmed by 7 bases and V by 1 base; bases with no gene match: 10. CDR3 length: 16 amino acids. CDR3 amino acids: CASSQVPGTGVREQYF. The CDR3 coding sequence is TGCGCCAGCAGCCAAGTTCCTGGGACAGGGGTCCGAGAGCAGTACTTC.

The chain joins TRBV20-1 to TRBJ2-5; the match to TRBD1 covers 9 bases. The CDR3 extends over 13 amino acids. Germline trimming cut 6 bases from V and 11 bases from J; bases unmatched to any gene: 13. Germline loops: CDR1 DFQATT, CDR2 SNEGSKA (reference sequence). CDR3 loop: CSAAGQGTNEQYF. CDR3 nucleotide sequence: TGCAGTGCCGCAGGACAGGGGACGAATGAGCAGTACTTC.

V usage is TRBV6-2 or TRBV6-3 and J usage is TRBJ1-1; D is possibly TRBD1 (5 bases). This CDR3 is built from 14 residues. Germline V CDR1 and CDR2: MNHEY, SVGEGT. V was cut by 5 bases and J by 6 bases, with 16 bases left in between. The CDR3 is CASSLPGYWSEAFF. The CDR3 DNA is TGTGCCAGCAGTCTCCCAGGGTATTGGTCTGAAGCTTTCTTT.

V and J are TRBV2 and TRBJ1-2; TRBD1 might be the D (5 bases). CDR3 size: 13 residues. From germline, CDR1 is SNHLY and CDR2 FYNNEI. Trimming took 1 base from V and 7 from J, leaving 10 bases between them. The CDR3 DNA sequence: TGTGCCAGCAGTGAAGACAGGACCGGTGGCTACACCTTC. Amino acids: CASSEDRTGGYTF.

This chain joins TRBV7-9 and TRBJ2-1, with a possible D match to TRBD2 (6 bases). The CDR3 totals 15 residues. V was clipped by 5 bases and J by 12 bases, with 23 bases between them. Germline V gives CDR1 SEHNR, CDR2 FQNEAQ (reference sequence). CDR3 sequence reads: CASSRDGLPSMGQFF. Here the CDR3 DNA reads TGTGCCAGCAGCAGGGACGGACTACCTTCAATGGGGCAGTTCTTC.

The J gene is TRBJ1-5, the V gene TRBV7-2; D is perhaps TRBD1 (5 bases). The germline V and J ends were trimmed by 4 bases and 2 bases, with 12 bases remaining between them. The CDR3 is made up of 15 amino acids. Germline V gene data show CDR1 as SGHTA and CDR2 as FQGNSA. CDR3 coding DNA: TGTGCCAGCAGCTCCCTTGGGGGTGGCAATCAGCCCCAGCATTTT. Protein product: CASSSLGGGNQPQHF. Based on the CDR3 plus reference TRBV7-2 and TRBJ1-5, the full variable domain is GAGVSQSPSNKVTEKGKDVELRCDPISGHTALYWYRQSLGQGLEFLIYFQGNSAPDKSGLPSDRFSAERTGGSVSTLTIQRTQQEDSAVYLCASSSLGGGNQPQHFGDGTRLSIL.

A few counts support this clonotype. This sequence joins TRBV2 and TRBJ2-1, with a weak D call TRBD2 (5 bases). There are 13 residues in the CDR3. Trimming removed 4 bases at V and 5 bases at J, with 9 bases between. CDR1 is SNHLY and CDR2 is FYNNEI in the germline V gene. The CDR3 coding sequence is TGTGCCAGCAGTGTTCGGGGAAACAATGAGCAGTTCTTC. Amino acids: CASSVRGNNEQFF.